Many counts were recorded for the clone carrying this T cell receptor (beta chain). What it recognizes is unknown. This entry is derived from a study of T cell repertoires in cytomegalovirus infection. Study findings and constraints: The study found HLA-C-restricted CMV-specific TCR beta clonotypes dominating the ex vivo response.

CDR1 is SGHTA, CDR2 FQGNSA, per germline. The CDR3 length is 13 residues. The V gene lost 4 bases and the J gene lost 5 bases, with 11 bases spanning the gap. From the reads, TCRdb called clonotypes with MiXCR, one entry per CDR3 protein. The sample gives roughly 45,000 distinct CDR3 sequences, about 20% of which show up once; 18% is in the top ten. This chain connects TRBV7-2 to TRBJ1-1; D is unclear. This clonotype was obtained from a human donor in good health (CMV status not recorded). Some clones in this sample may be carry-over from other donors' samples. The sample was PBMCs, sequenced either directly or after in vitro stimulation (not recorded which). CDR3 sequence: CASSSWAETEAFF. The CDR3 region has the DNA TGTGCCAGCAGCTCCTGGGCGGAAACTGAAGCTTTCTTT. Full variable domain (missing parts from reference TRBV7-2 and TRBJ1-1): GAGVSQSPSNKVTEKGKDVELRCDPISGHTALYWYRQSLGQGLEFLIYFQGNSAPDKSGLPSDRFSAERTGGSVSTLTIQRTQQEDSAVYLCASSSWAETEAFFGQGTRLTVV.